What follows are 4 T cell receptor beta chains derived from one specimen sequenced in a study of cytomegalovirus exposure and HLA in healthy donors. PCR was performed using 60 Vbeta and 13 Jbeta primers. Generated by immunoSEQ multiplex PCR, the TCRdb table keeps only in-frame clones and is missing some. The sample holds over 250,000 clones, approximately 70% seen once. The material sequenced was PBMCs. Source of these receptors: a female donor in good health and CMV-seronegative.

This clone was observed a handful of times. V is TRBV11-2 and J is TRBJ2-1; the match to TRBD2 covers 8 bases. V gave up 0 bases and J gave up 4 bases; unmatched junction bases: 2. Germline V gives CDR1 SGHAT, CDR2 FQNNGV. This CDR3 spans 15 amino acids. CDR3 in DNA: TGTGCCAGCAGCTTAGATAGCGGGATATACAATGAGCAGTTCTTC. Translation: CASSLDSGIYNEQFF.

This chain connects TRBV2 to TRBJ2-7; 7 bases line up with TRBD1. Germline CDR1 and CDR2: SNHLY and FYNNEI. The junction had 5 bases not matched to a gene; V was cut back by 1 base and J by 5 bases. The CDR3 has 14 residues. CDR3 nucleotide sequence: TGTGCCAGCAGTGAAGGGGACAGTCTCGACGAGCAGTACTTC. Protein sequence: CASSEGDSLDEQYF.

The rearrangement joins TRBV29-1 to TRBJ1-4, with D unresolved. The CDR3 sequence is 11 residues long. The V gene's germline CDR1 is SQVTM and CDR2 ANQGSEA. V was clipped by 2 bases and J by 6 bases, with 4 bases between them. CDR3 region: CSVERDEKLFF. DNA of the CDR3: TGCAGCGTTGAACGGGATGAAAAACTGTTTTTT.

The V gene is TRBV28, the J gene TRBJ2-1, with TRBD1 identical over 8 bases. CDR1 is MDHEN and CDR2 is SYDVKM in the germline V gene. This CDR3 is 18 amino acids long. Unmatched junction bases numbered 13, after V lost 3 bases and J lost 3 bases. The CDR3 loop reads CASSLTPTGTGVYNEQFF. Here the CDR3 DNA reads TGTGCCAGCAGTTTGACCCCCACCGGGACAGGTGTCTACAATGAGCAGTTCTTC. The variable domain in full, with the rest retrieved from reference TRBV28 and TRBJ2-1, is DVKVTQSSRYLVKRTGEKVFLECVQDMDHENMFWYRQDPGLGLRLIYFSYDVKMKEKGDIPEGYSVSREKKERFSLILESASTNQTSMYLCASSLTPTGTGVYNEQFFGPGTRLTVL.